The T cell receptor beta chain described here comes from a study of a mutant IDH1 vaccine in newly diagnosed glioma. Note on this clone: Antigen unknown.

Germline values: CDR1 ENHRY, CDR2 SYGVKD. Trimming shortened V by 1 base and J by 3 bases, and 7 bases separated the two germline ends. CDR3 length: 13 residues. Profiled with immunoSEQ multiplex PCR; TCRdb holds only in-frame clones, not every one. This sample has 10,000 to 15,000 clones; around 76% occur once, and the top ten carry approximately 4.1%. Time point meaning: week 47, end of study. Vaccine doses each comprised 300 ug of mutant IDH1 20-mer peptide, with topical imiquimod. The astrocytomas were IDH1-mutant, ATRX-negative, and WHO grade 3 or 4. The chain employs TRBV10-3 and TRBJ2-7; D is unresolved. The sequenced sample was PBMCs, obtained from a glioma patient whose treatment included an IDH1 peptide vaccine. This TCR was sampled from a middle-aged woman with glioma. CDR3 nucleotides: TGTGCCATCAGTGAGTACAAGGGCTACGAGCAGTACTTC. Protein product: CAISEYKGYEQYF.